The T cell receptor (beta chain) described here comes from a study of CD8 T cells in ankylosing spondylitis. The study, taken as a whole, reports: A TCR beta motif made of fewer than 10 highly homologous variants seemed typical of ankylosing spondylitis blood. Researchers reportedly found disease-linked clones significantly enriched in matched ankylosing spondylitis synovial fluid. Clones that were linked to disease were CD8+ and were relatively rare in peripheral blood. Some of these motif variants have turned up before, in reports on reactive arthritis synovial fluid and blood.

Comment on this clonotype: The target antigen is unknown.

Quantitative barcoded 5'-RACE was used to prepare TCR beta libraries. TCRdb passed the 5' RACE reads through MiXCR, listing each CDR3 protein once. Among fewer than 750,000 distinct CDR3 sequences listed, 19% were seen once. Source material: blood, either unsorted or a sorted T cell fraction (not recorded which). The sequence derives from a male donor with ankylosing spondylitis.

CDR3: CATSRLRGARTEAFF. CDR3 coding DNA: TGTGCCACCAGCAGACTGCGGGGGGCGAGGACTGAAGCTTTCTTT. The chain has TRBV15 and TRBJ1-1, with D possibly matching TRBD1 (6 bases). Trimming shortened V by 2 bases and J by 5 bases, and 15 bases separated the two germline ends. CDR1 is LNHNV and CDR2 is YYDKDF in the germline V gene (reference sequence). The CDR3 extends over 15 amino acids.